These 17 T cell receptor beta chains were all obtained from the same sample, sequenced in a study of blood T cells in healthy people across ages. A J-beta primer mix and a sample-barcoded 5' primer were used in a second PCR of about 7 to 12 cycles. TCRdb recomputed calls from the 5' RACE reads with MiXCR, one row per CDR3 protein. The sample shows about 1,400,000 distinct CDR3 sequences, around 59% of them seen only once. Sequencing was performed on blood. These receptors all come from a man younger than 30 in good health.

The rearrangement uses TRBV4-3 and TRBJ2-1; tentatively, D is TRBD2 (5 bases). Trimming removed 6 bases from V and 4 bases from J, with 22 bases in between. The germline gives CDR1 LGHNA, CDR2 YSLEER. The CDR3 runs 17 residues. CDR3: CASSPKVQATIYNEQFF. DNA of the CDR3: TGCGCCAGCAGTCCAAAAGTCCAGGCGACTATATACAATGAGCAGTTCTTC.

This chain uses TRBV29-1 with TRBJ1-2; 12 bases agree with TRBD1. CDR1 is SQVTM, CDR2 ANQGSEA, per germline. CDR3 length: 14 residues. The V gene end was trimmed by 2 bases and the J gene end by 7 bases; junction bases not matched to a gene: 5. The CDR3 protein is CSVEPGQGAFGYTF. The CDR3 nucleotides read TGCAGCGTTGAACCGGGACAGGGGGCATTTGGCTACACCTTC.

The J gene is TRBJ2-5, the V gene TRBV29-1; either TRBD1 or TRBD2 may fit D (5 bases each). CDR1 and CDR2 from the germline V gene are SQVTM and ANQGSEA. This CDR3 is built from 13 residues. V was cut by 7 bases and J by 0 bases, with 12 bases left in between. The DNA of the CDR3 is TGCAGCGCCGTAGGGGAGAACCAAGAGACCCAGTACTTC. Encoded protein: CSAVGENQETQYF.

The chain recombines TRBV10-3 with TRBJ2-3; D call uncertain. V lost 6 bases, J lost 5 bases, and 9 bases lay in between. CDR1 is ENHRY and CDR2 is SYGVKD in the germline V gene. The CDR3 has 12 amino acids. The CDR3 loop reads CAIRARRDTQYF. The CDR3 DNA reads as TGTGCCATCAGGGCCCGAAGAGATACGCAGTATTTT.

This chain joins TRBV2 and TRBJ2-7, with D tentatively TRBD1 or TRBD2 (5 bases each). This CDR3 contains 11 residues. The ends were cut back, 6 bases at V and 11 bases at J, with 14 bases in the middle. Looked up from germline, CDR1 is SNHLY and CDR2 is FYNNEI. The chain's CDR3 is CASRGESSKYF. CDR3 nucleotide sequence: TGTGCCAGCAGGGGGGAGTCGAGCAAGTACTTC.

A few counts support this clonotype. CDR3 in amino acids: CASSYQDPSTDTQYF. The DNA of the CDR3 is TGTGCCAGCAGTTACCAAGACCCTAGCACAGATACGCAGTATTTT. The chain couples TRBV6-5 to TRBJ2-3; D is unresolved. CDR1 and CDR2 from the germline V gene are MNHEY and SVGAGI. The CDR3 is 15 amino acids. V lost 2 bases to trimming and J lost 0 bases, with 9 bases between them.

This clonotype was seen a few times. The V gene is TRBV6-5, the J gene TRBJ2-1; D may be TRBD2 (6 bases). This CDR3 is built from 11 residues. The V gene's germline CDR1 is MNHEY and CDR2 SVGAGI. V was shortened by 5 bases and J by 12 bases, with 11 bases between the two germline ends. This CDR3 is CASSHGGGQFF. The CDR3 DNA is TGTGCCAGCAGTCACGGGGGAGGGCAGTTCTTC.

This clonotype has a handful of counts. The chain combines TRBV25-1 with TRBJ1-1, with D possibly being TRBD1 (6 bases). V lost 3 bases, J lost 0 bases, and 8 bases lay in between. This CDR3 spans 14 amino acids. Per germline, CDR1 MGHDK and CDR2 SYGVNS. CDR3 in DNA: TGTGCCAGCAGTGAGACAGGACTGAACACTGAAGCTTTCTTT. Translating it yields CASSETGLNTEAFF.

This clonotype was found a few times. The rearrangement links TRBV20-1 to TRBJ2-1, with 9 bases identical to TRBD2. CDR1 and CDR2 (germline): DFQATT, SNEGSKA (reference sequence). The junction had 9 bases not matched to a gene; V was cut back by 6 bases and J by 6 bases. This CDR3 region has 14 residues. CDR3 region: CSATLAGAPNEQFF. CDR3 nucleotide sequence: TGCAGTGCGACACTAGCGGGCGCCCCCAATGAGCAGTTCTTC.

This sequence joins TRBV20-1 and TRBJ2-1; D gene ambiguous. The CDR3 has 12 amino acids. Trimming shortened V by 1 base and J by 7 bases, and 8 bases separated the two germline ends. In germline, CDR1 is DFQATT, CDR2 SNEGSKA (reference sequence). CDR3 nucleotide sequence: TGCAGTGCTAGAGCTGTAGGGAATGAGCAGTTCTTC. Translating it yields CSARAVGNEQFF.

The chain carries TRBV5-5 and TRBJ2-1; 8 positions match TRBD1. The CDR3 is made up of 16 amino acids. V shed 0 bases and J 8 bases; nucleotides not matched to a gene: 10. Per germline, CDR1 SGHKS and CDR2 YYEKEE (reference sequence). CDR3 sequence reads: CASSLGQGAFIDEQFF. CDR3 in DNA: TGTGCCAGCAGCTTGGGCCAGGGGGCTTTTATAGATGAGCAGTTCTTC.

V usage is TRBV12-3 or TRBV12-4 and J usage is TRBJ1-2; 7 bases match TRBD1. CDR3 length: 13 residues. V shed 8 bases, J shed 0 bases, and the junction held 3 bases outside the gene matches. The CDR3 here is CASQGGANYGYTF. The CDR3 region has the DNA TGTGCCAGCCAGGGGGGAGCTAACTATGGCTACACCTTC.

The V call is TRBV9, the J call TRBJ2-3; D not certain. From germline, CDR1 is SGDLS and CDR2 YYNGEE. The CDR3 is 16 residues long. Trimming left V 0 bases short and J 0 bases short, with 11 bases between. CDR3 amino acids: CASSVGVQPSTDTQYF. Written as DNA, the CDR3 is TGTGCCAGCAGCGTAGGGGTCCAACCCAGCACAGATACGCAGTATTTT.

For the CDR3, the DNA is TGTGCCAGCAGGCCGGGGGGCCGACCCGGGGAGCTGTTTTTT. Protein product: CASRPGGRPGELFF. This chain uses TRBV6-2 or TRBV6-3 with TRBJ2-2, with a possible D match to TRBD2 (7 bases). CDR3 length: 14 residues. Per germline, CDR1 MNHEY and CDR2 SVGEGT. V was pared by 6 bases and J by 6 bases, with 14 bases between.

The gene calls are TRBV4-3 and TRBJ2-1, with 8 bases matching TRBD2. The CDR3 runs to 16 residues. Trimming took 4 bases from V and 0 from J; bases not matched to a gene: 5. Germline CDR1 is LGHNA and CDR2 is YSLEER. The CDR3 nucleotides read TGCGCCAGCAGCCCAAGTCGGGGGGGCTCCTACAATGAGCAGTTCTTC. Translated: CASSPSRGGSYNEQFF.

The rearrangement links TRBV6-6 to TRBJ1-6; perhaps TRBD1 as D (6 bases). Germline values: CDR1 MNHNY, CDR2 SVGAGI (reference sequence). Between the trimmed V and J ends, which lost 3 bases and 10 bases, there was a span of 19 bases. This CDR3 is 16 amino acids long. CDR3 protein: CASSYTSGDGGSPLHF. Here the CDR3 DNA reads TGTGCCAGCAGTTATACTTCAGGGGACGGTGGGTCACCCCTCCACTTT.

The table lists this clonotype with a few counts. The rearrangement links TRBV29-1 to TRBJ2-3, with 14 bases fitting TRBD2. The CDR3 covers 13 residues. Looked up from germline, CDR1 is SQVTM and CDR2 is ANQGSEA. The junction had 3 bases not matched to a gene; V was cut back by 7 bases and J by 6 bases. CDR3 coding DNA: TGCAGCGGGGGACTAGCGGGAGAGGATACGCAGTATTTT. Its translation: CSGGLAGEDTQYF.